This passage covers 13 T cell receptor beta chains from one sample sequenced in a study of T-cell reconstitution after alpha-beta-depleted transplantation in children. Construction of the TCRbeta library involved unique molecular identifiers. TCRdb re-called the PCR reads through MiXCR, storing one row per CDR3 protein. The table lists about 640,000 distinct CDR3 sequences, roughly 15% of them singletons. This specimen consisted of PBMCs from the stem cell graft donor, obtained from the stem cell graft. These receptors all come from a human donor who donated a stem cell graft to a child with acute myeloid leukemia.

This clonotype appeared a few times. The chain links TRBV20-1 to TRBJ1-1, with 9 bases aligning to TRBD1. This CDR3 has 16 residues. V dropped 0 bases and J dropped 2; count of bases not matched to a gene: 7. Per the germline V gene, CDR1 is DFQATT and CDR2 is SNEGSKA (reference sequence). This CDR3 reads CSARDVRQGENTEAFF. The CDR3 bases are TGCAGTGCTAGAGATGTGAGACAGGGGGAAAACACTGAAGCTTTCTTT.

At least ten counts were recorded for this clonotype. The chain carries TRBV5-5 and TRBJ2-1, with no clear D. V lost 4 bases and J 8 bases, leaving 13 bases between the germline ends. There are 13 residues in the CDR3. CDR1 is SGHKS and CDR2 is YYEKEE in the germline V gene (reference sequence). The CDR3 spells CASSPPRRDEQFF. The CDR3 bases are TGTGCCAGCAGCCCGCCGCGGCGCGATGAGCAGTTCTTC.

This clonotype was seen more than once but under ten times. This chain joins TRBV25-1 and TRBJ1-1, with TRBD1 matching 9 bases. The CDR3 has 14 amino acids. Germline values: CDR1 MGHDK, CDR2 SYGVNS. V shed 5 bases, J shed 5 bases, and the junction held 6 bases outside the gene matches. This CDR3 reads CASSQTGGETEAFF. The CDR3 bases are TGTGCCAGCAGTCAGACAGGGGGTGAGACTGAAGCTTTCTTT. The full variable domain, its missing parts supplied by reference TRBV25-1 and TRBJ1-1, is EADIYQTPRYLVIGTGKKITLECSQTMGHDKMYWYQQDPGMELHLIHYSYGVNSTEKGDLSSESTVSRIRTEHFPLTLESARPSHTSQYLCASSQTGGETEAFFGQGTRLTVV.

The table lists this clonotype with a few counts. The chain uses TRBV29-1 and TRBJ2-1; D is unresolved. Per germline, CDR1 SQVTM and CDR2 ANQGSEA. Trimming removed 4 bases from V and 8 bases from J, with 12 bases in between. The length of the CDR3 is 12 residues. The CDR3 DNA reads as TGCAGCGTTGCCCCCTCCCCAGATGAGCAGTTCTTC. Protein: CSVAPSPDEQFF.

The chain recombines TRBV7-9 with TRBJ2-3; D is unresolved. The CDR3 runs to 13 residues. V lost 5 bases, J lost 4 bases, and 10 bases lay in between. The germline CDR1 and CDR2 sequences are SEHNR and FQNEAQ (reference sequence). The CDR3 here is CASSPDRPDTQYF. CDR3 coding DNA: TGTGCCAGCAGCCCGGATAGGCCAGATACGCAGTATTTT.

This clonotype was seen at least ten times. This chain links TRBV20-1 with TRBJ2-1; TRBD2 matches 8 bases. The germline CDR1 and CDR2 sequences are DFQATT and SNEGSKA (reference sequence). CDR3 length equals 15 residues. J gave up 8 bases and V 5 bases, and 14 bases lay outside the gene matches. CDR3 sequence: CSAAQRGGGIDEQFF. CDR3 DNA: TGCAGTGCTGCCCAACGGGGCGGGGGGATCGATGAGCAGTTCTTC.

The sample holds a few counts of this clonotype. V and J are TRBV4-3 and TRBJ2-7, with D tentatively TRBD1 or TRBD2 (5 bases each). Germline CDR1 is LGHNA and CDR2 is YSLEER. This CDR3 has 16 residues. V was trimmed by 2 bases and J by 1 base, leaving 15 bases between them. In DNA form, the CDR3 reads TGCGCCAGCAGCCAATTCCCCGGGACGGCATCCTACGAGCAGTACTTC. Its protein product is CASSQFPGTASYEQYF.

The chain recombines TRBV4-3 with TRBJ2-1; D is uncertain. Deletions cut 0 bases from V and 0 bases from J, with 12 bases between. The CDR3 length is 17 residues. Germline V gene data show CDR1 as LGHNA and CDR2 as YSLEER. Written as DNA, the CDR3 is TGCGCCAGCAGCCAAGATTATAGGACGAGCTCCTACAATGAGCAGTTCTTC. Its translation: CASSQDYRTSSYNEQFF.

The CDR3 bases are TGCGCCAGCAGCTTGACTAGCGGGGGCCTTTACAATGAGCAGTTCTTC. Protein: CASSLTSGGLYNEQFF. V gene TRBV5-1 combines with J gene TRBJ2-1; 11 nucleotides agree with TRBD2. The CDR3 is 16 residues long. V shed 1 base and J 4 bases; nucleotides not matched to a gene: 4. CDR1 and CDR2 from the germline V gene are SGHRS and YFSETQ.

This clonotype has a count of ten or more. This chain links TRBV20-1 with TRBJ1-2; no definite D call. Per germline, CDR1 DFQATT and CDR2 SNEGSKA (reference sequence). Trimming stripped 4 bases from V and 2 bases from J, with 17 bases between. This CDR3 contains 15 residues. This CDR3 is CSAKDGSRFNYGYTF. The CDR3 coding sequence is TGCAGTGCTAAAGACGGGAGCAGGTTCAACTATGGCTACACCTTC.

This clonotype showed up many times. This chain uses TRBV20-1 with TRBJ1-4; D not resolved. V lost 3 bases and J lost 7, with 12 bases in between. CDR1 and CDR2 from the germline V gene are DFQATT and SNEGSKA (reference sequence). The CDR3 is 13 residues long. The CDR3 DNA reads TGCAGTGCTAGCATCCTTCCGGGTGAAAAACTGTTTTTT. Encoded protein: CSASILPGEKLFF.

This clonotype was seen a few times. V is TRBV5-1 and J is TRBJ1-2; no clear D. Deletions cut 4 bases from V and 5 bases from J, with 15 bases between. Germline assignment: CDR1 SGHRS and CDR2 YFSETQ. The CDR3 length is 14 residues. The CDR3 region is CASSLDGNLYGYTF. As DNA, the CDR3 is TGCGCCAGCAGCCTGGACGGAAACCTGTATGGCTACACCTTC.

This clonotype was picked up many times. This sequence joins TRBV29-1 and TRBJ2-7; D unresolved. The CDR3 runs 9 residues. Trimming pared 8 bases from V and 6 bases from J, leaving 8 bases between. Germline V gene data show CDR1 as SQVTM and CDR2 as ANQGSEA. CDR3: CSHNCEQYV. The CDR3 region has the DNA TGCAGCCATAACTGCGAGCAGTACGTC.